This T cell receptor (beta chain) was captured by sequencing in a study of blood T cell repertoires in COVID-19. Study at large: Sites in the United States, Italy and Spain provided acute and convalescent COVID-19 samples.

Profiled with immunoSEQ multiplex PCR; TCRdb holds only in-frame clones, not every one. The sample shows 18,000 or so clones, 88% of them seen only once. From germline, CDR1 is SGHRS and CDR2 YFSETQ. V lost 4 bases to trimming and J lost 3 bases, with 5 bases between them. CDR3 length: 11 residues. This chain connects TRBV5-1 to TRBJ2-7; D unclear. This sequence originates from a man in his forties with active COVID-19. Sample: peripheral blood. CDR3 nucleotide sequence: TGCGCCAGCAGCATAGACTACGAGCAGTACTTC. It yields the protein CASSIDYEQYF.